This T cell receptor (beta chain) is from a study of response to subunit inactivated influenza vaccine. Germline values: CDR1 MNHEY, CDR2 SVGEGT. Between the trimmed V and J ends, which lost 5 bases and 1 base, there was a span of 17 bases. This CDR3 comprises 16 residues. This clonotype has only a few counts. Its antigen is as yet unknown. Study-wide results and caveats: Authors suggested seasonal influenza vaccinations each recruit few new T cells.

TCRdb reprocessed the RT-PCR reads with MiXCR, giving one entry per CDR3 protein. The sample yields about 620,000 distinct CDR3 sequences, 12% seen once. The receptor's source is a man aged 50 to 60 who received an inactivated influenza vaccine. The sequenced sample was PBMCs from blood, obtained on the day of vaccination. The chain employs TRBV6-2 or TRBV6-3 and TRBJ2-5; unclear D gene. CDR3 residues: CASSQEAPWSQETQYF. As DNA, the CDR3 is TGTGCCAGCAGTCAAGAGGCCCCGTGGTCCCAAGAGACCCAGTACTTC.